This T cell receptor (beta chain) was found in a study of response to subunit inactivated influenza vaccine. This clonotype was observed a handful of times. TCRdb reprocessed the RT-PCR reads with MiXCR, giving one entry per CDR3 protein. The sample has roughly 790,000 distinct CDR3 sequences, roughly 20% seen once. Germline assignment: CDR1 LGHNA and CDR2 YSLEER. J was trimmed by 3 bases and V by 2 bases; bases with no gene match: 12. The CDR3 has 18 residues. The V and J genes are TRBV4-3 and TRBJ2-2, with 7 positions matching TRBD2. The TCR was taken from a man aged 50-60 years who received an inactivated influenza vaccine. Sequencing was performed on PBMCs from blood, taken roughly 5 days after vaccination. CDR3 bases: TGCGCCAGCAGCCAAATTCTAGCGGTAGTCGGGCACACCGGGGAGCTGTTTTTT. This sequence encodes CASSQILAVVGHTGELFF.